This T cell receptor beta chain was documented in a study of identical twins. This CDR3 is built from 15 residues. Germline-derived CDR1 and CDR2 are MDHEN and SYDVKM. The V and J ends lost 3 bases and 1 base, in that order; junction bases with no gene match: 3. TCRdb reprocessed the 5' RACE reads with MiXCR, giving one entry per CDR3 protein. The sample carries approximately 220,000 distinct CDR3 sequences, approximately 7.9% recorded once. The data were also submitted as part of a second study, on yellow fever vaccine responses in identical twins.

The chain joins TRBV28 to TRBJ1-1, with TRBD1 matching 9 bases. Source material: CD8+ T cells sorted from blood. The TCR was taken from a young woman in good health. This chain's CDR3 is CASSLDRGGNTEAFF. In nucleotides, the CDR3 is TGTGCCAGCAGTTTGGACAGGGGTGGGAACACTGAAGCTTTCTTT.